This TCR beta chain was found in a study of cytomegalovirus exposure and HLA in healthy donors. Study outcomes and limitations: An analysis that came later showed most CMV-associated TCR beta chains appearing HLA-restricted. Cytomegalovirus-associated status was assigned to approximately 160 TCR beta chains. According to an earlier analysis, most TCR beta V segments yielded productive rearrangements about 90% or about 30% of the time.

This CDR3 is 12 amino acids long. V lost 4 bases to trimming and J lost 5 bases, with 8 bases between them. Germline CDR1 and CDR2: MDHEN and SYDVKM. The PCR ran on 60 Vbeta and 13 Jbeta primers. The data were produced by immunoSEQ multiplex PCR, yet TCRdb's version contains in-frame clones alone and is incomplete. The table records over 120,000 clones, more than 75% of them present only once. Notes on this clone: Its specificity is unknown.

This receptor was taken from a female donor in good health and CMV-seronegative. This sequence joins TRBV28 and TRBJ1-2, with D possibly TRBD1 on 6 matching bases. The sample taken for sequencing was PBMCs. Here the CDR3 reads CASSSGVYGYTF. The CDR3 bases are TGTGCCAGCAGTTCAGGGGTTTATGGCTACACCTTC.